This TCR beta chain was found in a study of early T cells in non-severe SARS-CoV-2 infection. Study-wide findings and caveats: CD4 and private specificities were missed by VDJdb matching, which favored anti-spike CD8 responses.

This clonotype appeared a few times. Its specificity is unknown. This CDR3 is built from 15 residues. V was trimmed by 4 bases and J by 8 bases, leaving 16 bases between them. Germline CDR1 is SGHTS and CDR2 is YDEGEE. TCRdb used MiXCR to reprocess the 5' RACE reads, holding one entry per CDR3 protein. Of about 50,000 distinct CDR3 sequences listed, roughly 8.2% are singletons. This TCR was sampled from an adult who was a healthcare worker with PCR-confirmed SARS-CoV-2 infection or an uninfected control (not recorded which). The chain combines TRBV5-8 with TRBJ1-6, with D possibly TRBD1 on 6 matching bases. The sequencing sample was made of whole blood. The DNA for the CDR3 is TGTGCCAGCAGCCCCTCGACAGGTTTCTATTCACCCCTCCACTTT. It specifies CASSPSTGFYSPLHF. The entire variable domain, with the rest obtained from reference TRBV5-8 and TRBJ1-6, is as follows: EAGVTQSPTHLIKTRGQQATLRCSPISGHTSVYWYQQALGLGLQFLLWYDEGEERNRGNFPPRFSGRQFPNYSSELNVNALELEDSALYLCASSPSTGFYSPLHFGNGTRLTVT.